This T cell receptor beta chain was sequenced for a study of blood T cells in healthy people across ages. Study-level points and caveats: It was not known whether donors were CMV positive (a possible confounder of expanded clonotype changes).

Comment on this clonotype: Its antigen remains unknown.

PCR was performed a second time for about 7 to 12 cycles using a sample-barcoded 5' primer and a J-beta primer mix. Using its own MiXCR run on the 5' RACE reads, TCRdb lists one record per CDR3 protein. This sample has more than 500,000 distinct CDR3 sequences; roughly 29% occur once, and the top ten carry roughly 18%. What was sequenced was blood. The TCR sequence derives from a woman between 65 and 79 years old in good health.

Here the CDR3 reads CASSLDGTGHRKLFF. The CDR3, as DNA: TGCGCCAGCAGCTTGGATGGGACAGGGCATAGAAAACTGTTTTTT. The chain is built from TRBV5-1 and TRBJ1-4, with TRBD1 identical over 9 bases. This CDR3 contains 15 residues. CDR1 SGHRS and CDR2 YFSETQ come from the germline V gene. Losses at the gene ends were 0 bases for V and 10 bases for J; bases not matched to a gene: 7. Drawing the rest from reference TRBV5-1 and TRBJ1-4, the complete variable domain is KAGVTQTPRYLIKTRGQQVTLSCSPISGHRSVSWYQQTPGQGLQFLFEYFSETQRNKGNFPGRFSGRQFSNSRSEMNVSTLELGDSALYLCASSLDGTGHRKLFFGSGTQLSVL.